This is a list of T cell receptor beta chains from one sample in a study of blood T cell repertoires in COVID-19. Produced via immunoSEQ multiplex PCR; TCRdb's table is partial and in-frame only. The data show hundreds of thousands of clones, roughly nine tenths seen once. Sequenced material: peripheral blood. These receptor sequences come from a woman in her forties or fifties with acute or convalescent COVID-19. CDR3s include the opening cysteine and the closing phenylalanine or tryptophan. Fields, in order: clone size, CDR3 length, J gene, V gene, D gene, CDR3 protein, CDR3 DNA. A D gene is named only where the DNA matches it firmly. Rows may omit the clone size; those that give it use once, few, many or a size class.

size: NA; length: 16; J: TRBJ2-7; V: TRBV5-5; D: TRBD1; CDR3: CASSLAPGQGAYEQYF; DNA: TGTGCCAGCAGCTTGGCCCCGGGACAGGGGGCATACGAGCAGTACTTC
size: NA; length: 14; J: TRBJ2-7; V: TRBV6-1; D: TRBD1; CDR3: CASRPRQGTNEQYF; DNA: TGTGCCAGCAGGCCCAGACAGGGGACGAACGAGCAGTACTTC
size: NA; length: 16; J: TRBJ1-1; V: TRBV13; D: TRBD1; CDR3: CASSSLGTGRNTEAFF; DNA: TGTGCCAGCAGCTCCCTTGGGACAGGAAGAAACACTGAAGCTTTCTTT
size: NA; length: 17; J: TRBJ1-5; V: TRBV7-2; D: TRBD1; CDR3: CASSSLGQGAFNQPQHF; DNA: TGTGCCAGCAGTTCCCTCGGACAGGGGGCTTTCAATCAGCCCCAGCATTTT
size: NA; length: 15; J: TRBJ1-3; V: TRBV18; D: NA; CDR3: CASSPPGLSGNTIYF; DNA: TGTGCCAGCTCACCTCCCGGTTTGAGTGGAAACACCATATATTTT
size: NA; length: 14; J: TRBJ1-1; V: TRBV7-2; D: TRBD1; CDR3: CASSSDRGRTEAFF; DNA: TGTGCCAGCAGCTCAGACAGGGGTCGCACTGAAGCTTTCTTT
size: NA; length: 15; J: TRBJ1-2; V: TRBV7-9; D: TRBD1; CDR3: CASSLAEGAYYGYTF; DNA: TGTGCCAGCAGCTTAGCGGAGGGGGCTTACTATGGCTACACCTTC
size: NA; length: 15; J: TRBJ2-1; V: TRBV19; D: NA; CDR3: CASSINQGRGNEQFF; DNA: TGTGCCAGTAGTATTAACCAGGGGCGGGGGAATGAGCAGTTCTTC
size: NA; length: 15; J: TRBJ1-1; V: TRBV6-4; D: NA; CDR3: CASRADISGNTEAFF; DNA: TGTGCCAGCAGAGCCGATATTTCAGGGAACACTGAAGCTTTCTTT
size: few; length: 19; J: TRBJ2-1; V: TRBV9; D: NA; CDR3: CASSVAGLSGSGYYNEQFF; DNA: TGTGCCAGCAGCGTAGCTGGTCTCTCCGGTAGCGGTTACTACAATGAGCAGTTCTTC
size: NA; length: 18; J: TRBJ2-5; V: TRBV25-1; D: NA; CDR3: CASSEYGWWPSGSETQYF; DNA: TGTGCCAGCAGTGAATACGGTTGGTGGCCGTCAGGGTCAGAGACCCAGTACTTC
size: NA; length: 14; J: TRBJ1-2; V: TRBV9; D: TRBD1; CDR3: CASSVGGQGGGYTF; DNA: TGTGCCAGCAGCGTAGGTGGACAGGGTGGTGGCTACACCTTC
size: NA; length: 13; J: TRBJ1-6; V: TRBV5-1; D: NA; CDR3: CASSEGGDSPLHF; DNA: TGCGCCAGCAGCGAGGGAGGGGATTCACCCCTCCACTTT
size: NA; length: 14; J: TRBJ2-5; V: TRBV14; D: TRBD1; CDR3: CASSQGTAAATHYF; DNA: TGTGCCAGCAGCCAGGGGACAGCCGCGGCGACCCACTACTTC
size: NA; length: 15; J: TRBJ2-1; V: TRBV11-2; D: NA; CDR3: CASSQGASDNNEQFF; DNA: TGTGCCAGCAGCCAAGGGGCTAGTGATAACAATGAGCAGTTCTTC
size: NA; length: 13; J: TRBJ2-1; V: TRBV7-3; D: TRBD1; CDR3: CASSGDRGDEQFF; DNA: TGTGCCAGCAGCGGCGACAGGGGCGATGAGCAGTTCTTC
size: NA; length: 16; J: TRBJ1-2; V: TRBV4-3; D: TRBD1; CDR3: CASSQDPGQGNYGYTF; DNA: TGCGCCAGCAGCCAAGATCCGGGACAGGGTAACTATGGCTACACCTTC
size: few; length: 13; J: TRBJ2-7; V: TRBV2; D: TRBD1; CDR3: CASRQGAPYEQYF; DNA: TGTGCCAGCAGACAGGGGGCCCCCTACGAGCAGTACTTC
size: NA; length: 14; J: TRBJ1-2; V: TRBV29-1; D: TRBD1; CDR3: CSVGSPGQAGGYTF; DNA: TGCAGCGTTGGATCCCCCGGACAGGCAGGTGGCTACACCTTC
size: NA; length: 13; J: TRBJ1-5; V: TRBV7-6; D: NA; CDR3: CASSLDVTGPQHF; DNA: TGTGCCAGCAGCTTAGATGTTACGGGGCCCCAGCATTTT
size: NA; length: 12; J: TRBJ2-7; V: TRBV30; D: NA; CDR3: CAWSNRAYEQYF; DNA: TGTGCCTGGAGCAACAGGGCCTACGAGCAGTACTTC
size: NA; length: 15; J: TRBJ1-1; V: TRBV4-3; D: TRBD1; CDR3: CASSQIIGGWTEAFF; DNA: TGCGCCAGCAGCCAAATAATAGGGGGCTGGACTGAAGCTTTCTTT
size: few; length: 14; J: TRBJ1-1; V: TRBV19; D: TRBD1; CDR3: CASSMTGMNTEAFF; DNA: TGTGCCAGTAGTATGACAGGGATGAACACTGAAGCTTTCTTT
size: NA; length: 15; J: TRBJ2-1; V: TRBV7-2; D: TRBD2; CDR3: CASSPGGGAGNEQFF; DNA: TGTGCCAGCAGCCCTGGCGGGGGGGCCGGGAATGAGCAGTTCTTC
size: NA; length: 18; J: TRBJ2-5; V: TRBV6-2/TRBV6-3; D: TRBD2; CDR3: CASSWSSVGRGGQETQYF; DNA: TGTGCCAGCAGTTGGAGTAGCGTTGGGCGGGGGGGCCAAGAGACCCAGTACTTC
size: few; length: 13; J: TRBJ2-5; V: TRBV5-1; D: TRBD1; CDR3: CASSLGTGETQYF; DNA: TGCGCCAGCAGCTTGGGGACAGGGGAGACCCAGTACTTC
size: NA; length: 14; J: TRBJ1-2; V: TRBV25-1; D: TRBD1; CDR3: CASSGQGANYGYTF; DNA: TGTGCCAGCAGTGGACAGGGAGCTAACTATGGCTACACCTTC
size: NA; length: 13; J: TRBJ1-5; V: TRBV27; D: NA; CDR3: CASSLELNQPQHF; DNA: TGTGCCAGCAGTTTGGAGTTAAATCAGCCCCAGCATTTT
size: NA; length: 13; J: TRBJ1-6; V: TRBV10-3; D: NA; CDR3: CAIAGEVNSPLHF; DNA: TGTGCCATCGCAGGGGAAGTAAATTCACCCCTCCACTTT
size: NA; length: 14; J: TRBJ1-1; V: TRBV10-1; D: NA; CDR3: CASSDGGPYTEAFF; DNA: TGCGCCAGCAGTGATGGGGGCCCGTACACTGAAGCTTTCTTT
size: NA; length: 14; J: TRBJ2-7; V: TRBV19; D: NA; CDR3: CASRMRRGSYEQYF; DNA: TGTGCCAGTAGGATGAGGCGGGGCTCCTACGAGCAGTACTTC
size: NA; length: 15; J: TRBJ2-4; V: TRBV10-3; D: TRBD2; CDR3: CAISDPGLGENIQYF; DNA: TGTGCCATCAGTGATCCGGGACTAGGGGAAAACATTCAGTACTTC
size: NA; length: 14; J: TRBJ1-4; V: TRBV5-1; D: NA; CDR3: CASTRDSANEKLFF; DNA: TGCGCCAGCACCCGGGACTCAGCTAATGAAAAACTGTTTTTT
size: NA; length: 16; J: TRBJ2-5; V: TRBV5-1; D: TRBD2; CDR3: CASSLAQASGQETQYF; DNA: TGCGCCAGCAGCTTGGCCCAGGCTAGCGGCCAAGAGACCCAGTACTTC
size: NA; length: 14; J: TRBJ2-1; V: TRBV24-1; D: TRBD2; CDR3: CATSGGTSWGEQFF; DNA: TGTGCCACCAGTGGTGGGACTAGTTGGGGCGAGCAGTTCTTC
size: NA; length: 15; J: TRBJ2-7; V: TRBV11-2; D: NA; CDR3: CASSQTGVQFGEQYF; DNA: TGTGCCAGCAGCCAGACGGGGGTCCAGTTCGGCGAGCAGTACTTC
size: NA; length: 15; J: TRBJ2-7; V: TRBV27; D: TRBD1; CDR3: CASSETGFFPYEQYF; DNA: TGTGCCAGCAGCGAGACAGGGTTTTTTCCCTACGAGCAGTACTTC
size: NA; length: 16; J: TRBJ1-3; V: TRBV6-5; D: TRBD1; CDR3: CASSLGTGRGGNTIYF; DNA: TGTGCCAGCAGTTTGGGGACAGGGCGAGGTGGAAACACCATATATTTT
size: NA; length: 13; J: TRBJ1-5; V: TRBV18; D: NA; CDR3: CASSQQGHQPQHF; DNA: TGTGCCAGCTCCCAGCAGGGCCATCAGCCCCAGCATTTT
size: once; length: 13; J: TRBJ2-5; V: TRBV19; D: TRBD2; CDR3: CASSRAGGVTQYF; DNA: TGTGCCAGTAGTCGGGCGGGAGGTGTCACCCAGTACTTC
size: NA; length: 19; J: TRBJ2-1; V: TRBV9; D: TRBD1; CDR3: CASSPRTGGKGVGYNEQFF; DNA: TGTGCCAGCAGCCCCCGGACAGGGGGAAAAGGAGTAGGCTACAATGAGCAGTTCTTC
size: NA; length: 14; J: TRBJ2-1; V: TRBV29-1; D: NA; CDR3: CSVATGYNYNEQFF; DNA: TGCAGCGTGGCCACGGGGTATAACTACAATGAGCAGTTCTTC
size: once; length: 14; J: TRBJ1-6; V: TRBV5-1; D: TRBD1; CDR3: CASSPQGGDSPLHF; DNA: TGCGCCAGCAGCCCCCAGGGGGGAGATTCACCCCTCCACTTT
size: once; length: 13; J: TRBJ1-1; V: TRBV21-1; D: NA; CDR3: CASSNGRGTEAFF; DNA: TGTGCCAGCAGCAACGGCAGAGGGACTGAAGCTTTCTTT
size: NA; length: 13; J: TRBJ2-7; V: TRBV5-6; D: NA; CDR3: CASTAGNSYEQYF; DNA: TGTGCCAGCACCGCAGGGAACTCCTACGAGCAGTACTTC
size: once; length: 17; J: TRBJ2-4; V: TRBV10-2; D: NA; CDR3: CASSEWQGGLAKNIQYF; DNA: TGCGCCAGCAGTGAGTGGCAGGGCGGCCTTGCCAAAAACATTCAGTACTTC